These 9 T cell receptor beta chains share one sample of origin, sequenced in a study of shared clonotypes between healthy human individuals. Only in-frame clones appear in the TCRdb table, and some are missing; sequencing was by immunoSEQ multiplex PCR. Of some 2,000,000 clones in the sample, 85% to 95% are singletons; the top ten hold around 1.1%. Positive CCR7 selection of CD45RO-negative cells yielded the naive CD8 cells, and terminally differentiated effector memory CD45RA+ cells were excluded. The source material was naive CD8+ T cells sorted from blood. The receptor set was obtained from a man younger than 35 in good health.

The chain combines TRBV13 with TRBJ2-7; a weak D match, TRBD1 (5 bases). The CDR3 is 13 amino acids. Trimming took off 4 bases at V and 3 bases at J, with 10 bases between the two ends. Germline CDR1 is PRHDT and CDR2 is FYEKMQ (reference sequence). Written as DNA, the CDR3 is TGTGCCAGCAGCTCCGGACAATTCTACGAGCAGTACTTC. Protein sequence: CASSSGQFYEQYF.

The CDR3 region has the DNA TGTGCCAGCAGCCCAGCGGGGGGCGAGATCACCTATGGCTACACCTTC. It codes for CASSPAGGEITYGYTF. The chain links TRBV11-2 to TRBJ1-2; possibly TRBD1 for D (6 bases). With 5 bases removed from V and 4 bases from J, the gap between germline ends came to 20 bases. The CDR3 has 16 amino acids. Germline V lookup: CDR1 SGHAT, CDR2 FQNNGV.

Note on this clone: The sample holds other DNA sequences that translate to the same CDR3. J is TRBJ2-7 and V is TRBV5-1, with 7 nucleotides matching TRBD2. The CDR3 length is 13 residues. Looked up from germline, CDR1 is SGHRS and CDR2 is YFSETQ. J gave up 3 bases and V 2 bases, and 2 bases lay outside the gene matches. CDR3 bases: TGCGCCAGCAGCTTTGGACTAGACTACGAGCAGTACTTC. It is translated as CASSFGLDYEQYF.

This chain connects TRBV7-2 to TRBJ1-1; tentatively, D is TRBD1 (6 bases). V was cut by 5 bases and J by 0 bases, with 16 bases left in between. Germline CDR1 SGHTA, CDR2 FQGNSA. The CDR3 has 16 amino acids. CDR3 DNA sequence: TGTGCCAGCAGCAATTTCCCCGGGACACTGAACACTGAAGCTTTCTTT. This translates into CASSNFPGTLNTEAFF.

The chain carries TRBV9 and TRBJ2-7, with 9 bases aligning to TRBD1. The V segment lost 3 bases and the J segment 2 bases; nucleotides outside the gene matches: 6. CDR1 and CDR2 (germline): SGDLS, YYNGEE. This CDR3 has 15 amino acids. The CDR3 region is CASSAGDREPYEQYF. CDR3 bases: TGTGCCAGCAGCGCTGGGGACAGGGAGCCCTACGAGCAGTACTTC.

V is TRBV28 and J is TRBJ2-1; 9 nucleotides match TRBD2. V was pared by 3 bases and J by 8 bases, with 5 bases of the junction left unmatched. The germline V gene encodes CDR1 MDHEN and CDR2 SYDVKM. CDR3 length equals 14 residues. CDR3 DNA: TGTGCCAGCAGTTTCCGGACTAGCGACCATGAGCAGTTCTTC. This encodes CASSFRTSDHEQFF. The variable domain in full, completed from reference TRBV28 and TRBJ2-1, reads DVKVTQSSRYLVKRTGEKVFLECVQDMDHENMFWYRQDPGLGLRLIYFSYDVKMKEKGDIPEGYSVSREKKERFSLILESASTNQTSMYLCASSFRTSDHEQFFGPGTRLTVL.

This chain joins TRBV4-1 and TRBJ2-5, with D perhaps matching TRBD2 (6 bases). The V gene's germline CDR1 is MGHRA and CDR2 YSYEKL. This CDR3 has 15 residues. Trimming shortened V by 3 bases and J by 2 bases, and 13 bases separated the two germline ends. The CDR3 DNA sequence: TGCGCCAGCAGCCACAGGGCGGGGTCACAAGAGACCCAGTACTTC. Its protein product is CASSHRAGSQETQYF.

The rearrangement joins TRBV28 to TRBJ1-5, with D hard to call. CDR3 length equals 14 residues. V lost 8 bases and J 0 bases, leaving 11 bases between the germline ends. The germline gives CDR1 MDHEN, CDR2 SYDVKM. CDR3 nucleotides: TGTGCCAGCGGAGAGGAAAATAGCAATCAGCCCCAGCATTTT. It is translated as CASGEENSNQPQHF.

The chain joins TRBV4-1 to TRBJ1-1; perhaps TRBD1 as D (5 bases). Germline V gene sequence: CDR1 MGHRA, CDR2 YSYEKL. Trimming removed 3 bases at V and 0 bases at J, with 14 bases between. The CDR3 is 16 residues long. This CDR3 reads CASSHLVGGLNTEAFF. The CDR3 DNA is TGCGCCAGCAGCCACCTGGTTGGGGGATTGAACACTGAAGCTTTCTTT.